This TCR beta chain came from a study of identifying expanded T cells in peripheral blood. Findings and caveats of the study: Approximately 1.1 clones differed between technical replicates, versus approximately 16 and 20 over time. Variance in clone template counts between approximately two-week samples significantly increased with total template count across all healthy donors.

A remark on this clone: The antigen is unknown.

CDR1 and CDR2 (germline): KGHSH, LQKENI. With 3 bases removed from V and 3 bases from J, the gap between germline ends came to 17 bases. The CDR3 has 16 residues. No infections or other immune events were documented during collection. The repertoire was sequenced with immunoSEQ multiplex PCR; TCRdb's copy has only in-frame clones and lacks some. The table has roughly 61,000 clones, roughly nine tenths seen once. The sequence was obtained from a person aged 18-70 years in good health. Material: blood. The chain joins TRBV18 to TRBJ2-5; D perhaps matches TRBD1 (5 bases). The DNA for the CDR3 is TGTGCCAGCTCACCCACACCCGTCACAGGAAAAGAGACCCAGTACTTC. Its translation is CASSPTPVTGKETQYF.